This entry features one TCR beta chain sequence. Sequencing was performed with immunoSEQ multiplex PCR; in TCRdb, only in-frame clones are kept and a portion is missing. The sample holds 70,000 to 75,000 clones, 84% seen once. V shed 2 bases and J shed 5 bases, with 9 bases lying between them. The CDR3 consists of 13 residues. Germline V gives CDR1 SGHVS, CDR2 FQNEAQ. Indicated time point: pretreatment peripheral blood. This sample is part of a study of PD-L1 blockade in urothelial cancer. This sequence originates from a woman aged 70 to 79 with urothelial cancer. V and J are TRBV7-8 and TRBJ2-5; D is perhaps TRBD2 (6 bases). The input for sequencing was PBMCs, taken around atezolizumab (anti-PD-L1) treatment. The CDR3 reads CASSLRRGETQYF. The CDR3 nucleotides are TGTGCCAGCAGCTTACGACGGGGGGAGACCCAGTACTTC.